Listed here are 14 T cell receptor beta chains from one sample, sequenced in a study of radiotherapy plus CTLA-4 blockade in lung cancer. TCRdb keeps only in-frame clones here, not all; method: immunoSEQ multiplex PCR. In the table there are approximately 28,000 clones, roughly 80% of which are singletons. The input for sequencing was peripheral blood, taken from a patient treated with radiotherapy plus ipilimumab. The receptors here all came from a human donor with non-small cell lung cancer who had stable disease on radiotherapy plus ipilimumab.

The chain has TRBV7-8 and TRBJ1-5; D is possibly TRBD1 (5 bases). The CDR3 consists of 18 residues. Trimming left V 1 base short and J 2 bases short, with 18 bases between. Germline-derived CDR1 and CDR2 are SGHVS and FQNEAQ. The CDR3 coding sequence is TGTGCCAGCAGCTTAGTGCTAAGAGGGGTGTCGGGCAATCAGCCCCAGCATTTT. Its translation is CASSLVLRGVSGNQPQHF.

This clone was observed once. This chain connects TRBV2 to TRBJ1-2; possible D gene TRBD1, 6 bases. The length of the CDR3 is 15 residues. The germline CDR1 and CDR2 sequences are SNHLY and FYNNEI. The V gene lost 4 bases and the J gene lost 0 bases, with 12 bases spanning the gap. The CDR3 protein is CASSGWEGANYGYTF. CDR3 sequence (DNA): TGTGCCAGCAGTGGTTGGGAGGGGGCTAACTATGGCTACACCTTC.

The chain employs TRBV7-9 and TRBJ1-1; unclear D gene. Looked up from germline, CDR1 is SEHNR and CDR2 is FQNEAQ (reference sequence). This CDR3 is built from 12 residues. The V end was cut by 5 bases, the J end by 2 bases, with 6 bases between. This CDR3 reads CASSGLNTEAFF. The CDR3 bases are TGTGCCAGCAGCGGACTAAACACTGAAGCTTTCTTT.

The chain combines TRBV7-2 with TRBJ1-1; a weak D match, TRBD1 (5 bases). The germline CDR1 and CDR2 sequences are SGHTA and FQGNSA. This CDR3 is 14 amino acids long. V was clipped by 1 base and J by 4 bases, with 10 bases between them. The CDR3 is CASSLGGVITEAFF. DNA for the CDR3: TGTGCCAGCAGCTTAGGAGGGGTGATCACTGAAGCTTTCTTT.

The chain combines TRBV7-6 with TRBJ1-4; tentative D call: TRBD1 (5 bases). Germline V gene lookup returns CDR1 SGHVS and CDR2 FNYEAQ. CDR3 size: 15 residues. V was shortened by 1 base and J by 5 bases, with 11 bases between the two germline ends. This chain's CDR3 is CASSLGGTDNEKLFF. CDR3 DNA sequence: TGTGCCAGCAGCTTAGGAGGGACGGACAATGAAAAACTGTTTTTT.

This CDR3 is CASSLTGTSYGYTF. For the CDR3, the DNA is TGTGCCAGCAGTTTGACAGGGACCTCCTATGGCTACACCTTC. The chain has TRBV28 and TRBJ1-2; 7 nucleotides match TRBD1. This CDR3 contains 14 residues. V shed 3 bases and J 4 bases; nucleotides not matched to a gene: 5. In germline, CDR1 is MDHEN, CDR2 SYDVKM.

This clone was detected a few times. V gene TRBV10-3 combines with J gene TRBJ2-3; D perhaps matches TRBD2 (7 bases). Trimming took 8 bases from V and 5 from J, leaving 14 bases between them. This CDR3 is built from 13 residues. The V gene's germline CDR1 is ENHRY and CDR2 SYGVKD. CDR3: CAIPRGAGDTQYF. In DNA form, the CDR3 reads TGTGCCATCCCCCGGGGGGCGGGAGATACGCAGTATTTT.

V usage is TRBV7-9 and J usage is TRBJ1-5, with TRBD1 identical over 7 bases. This CDR3 has 14 amino acids. CDR1 SEHNR and CDR2 FQNEAQ come from the germline V gene (reference sequence). Unmatched junction bases numbered 6, after V lost 6 bases and J lost 4 bases. In DNA, the CDR3 is TGTGCCAGCAGTGCCGGGACAGCAAATCAGCCCCAGCATTTT. Its protein product is CASSAGTANQPQHF.

The chain uses TRBV15 and TRBJ1-2, with a tentative D call TRBD1 (5 bases). CDR3 length: 14 residues. The V gene lost 4 bases and the J gene lost 5 bases, with 14 bases spanning the gap. CDR1 is LNHNV, CDR2 YYDKDF, per germline (reference sequence). Here the CDR3 reads CATSTAGTRYGYTF. The CDR3 DNA is TGTGCCACCAGCACCGCAGGGACCAGATATGGCTACACCTTC.

V usage is TRBV2 and J usage is TRBJ1-1, with D uncertain. Per germline, CDR1 SNHLY and CDR2 FYNNEI. This CDR3 has 14 amino acids. Trimming took off 7 bases at V and 4 bases at J, with 16 bases between the two ends. The chain's CDR3 is CASKLGSRPTEAFF. The CDR3 DNA is TGTGCCAGCAAACTGGGCTCCCGGCCCACTGAAGCTTTCTTT.

The chain is built from TRBV29-1 and TRBJ1-2, with 9 bases fitting TRBD1. V was pared by 0 bases and J by 4 bases, with 9 bases of the junction left unmatched. Germline V gene lookup returns CDR1 SQVTM and CDR2 ANQGSEA. This CDR3 comprises 16 residues. In DNA, the CDR3 is TGCAGCGTTGAAGACTCACAGGGGGCCATGGGCTATGGCTACACCTTC. Protein: CSVEDSQGAMGYGYTF.

In its sample, this clone was seen a few times. The rearrangement links TRBV5-1 to TRBJ2-3, with 8 bases identical to TRBD2. Germline lookup yields CDR1 SGHRS and CDR2 YFSETQ. J gave up 3 bases and V 4 bases, and 1 base lay outside the gene matches. This CDR3 region has 13 residues. CDR3 DNA: TGCGCCAGCAGCGGCGGGGGGACAGATACGCAGTATTTT. It translates to CASSGGGTDTQYF.

This clone is a singleton in its sample. J is TRBJ2-7 and V is TRBV5-4; no clear D gene. The germline gives CDR1 SGHNT, CDR2 YYREEE (reference sequence). The CDR3 runs 12 residues. V lost 0 bases to trimming and J lost 4 bases, with 5 bases between them. The CDR3 nucleotides read TGTGCCAGCAGCTTGGATAGGTACGAGCAGTACTTC. It codes for CASSLDRYEQYF.

This chain joins TRBV30 and TRBJ1-1; D is possibly TRBD1 (5 bases). The CDR3 is 14 amino acids. Trimming took 0 bases from V and 5 from J, leaving 13 bases between them. Germline lookup yields CDR1 GTSNPN and CDR2 SVGIG (reference sequence). CDR3 region: CAWSVTQGRTEAFF. The CDR3 nucleotides read TGTGCCTGGAGTGTAACGCAGGGAAGGACTGAAGCTTTCTTT.